The rows below give T cell receptor beta chains drawn from one sample of a study of blood T cell repertoires in COVID-19. Libraries were prepared by immunoSEQ multiplex PCR; TCRdb keeps only in-frame clonotypes and omits some of them. The table shows roughly 220,000 clones, with around 80% occurring only once. The material sequenced was peripheral blood. These receptors were collected from a woman between 70 and 85 years old with acute or convalescent COVID-19. The CDR3 runs from the conserved cysteine through the conserved F or W. The D gene is left open where the match is weak. The listing skips clone size in some rows; elsewhere it reads once, few, many or a size class.

D gene: TRBD1; clone size: -; J gene: TRBJ1-6; V gene: TRBV3-1/TRBV3-2; CDR3 DNA: TGTGCCAGCAGCCAAGTCTTCTCGACAGGGGCCCCCGGTAATTCACCCCTCCACTTT; CDR3 protein: CASSQVFSTGAPGNSPLHF
D gene: TRBD1; clone size: few; J gene: TRBJ1-6; V gene: TRBV19; CDR3 DNA: TGTGCCAGTAAGGAGGGACAGGAAAGAAATTCACCCCTCCACTTT; CDR3 protein: CASKEGQERNSPLHF
D gene: TRBD2; clone size: -; J gene: TRBJ2-7; V gene: TRBV7-2; CDR3 DNA: TGTGCCAGCAGCTTAGCGCAGGGACTAGCGGGAGGCGAGCAGTACTTC; CDR3 protein: CASSLAQGLAGGEQYF
D gene: -; clone size: -; J gene: TRBJ1-2; V gene: TRBV5-6; CDR3 DNA: TGTGCCAGCAGCTTAGATCCATGGACAGTACAGGGCTACACCTTC; CDR3 protein: CASSLDPWTVQGYTF
D gene: -; clone size: -; J gene: TRBJ1-1; V gene: TRBV28; CDR3 DNA: TGTGCCAGCAGTGTGCTGGGGGGTACTGAAGCTTTCTTT; CDR3 protein: CASSVLGGTEAFF
D gene: -; clone size: once; J gene: TRBJ1-2; V gene: TRBV28; CDR3 DNA: TGTGCCAGCAGTTTAAGGGGTTTGGTTAGTGGCTACACCTTC; CDR3 protein: CASSLRGLVSGYTF
D gene: TRBD1; clone size: few; J gene: TRBJ1-5; V gene: TRBV2; CDR3 DNA: TGTGCCAGCAGTATGACAGGGGCCGAACAGCCCCAGCATTTT; CDR3 protein: CASSMTGAEQPQHF
D gene: TRBD1; clone size: -; J gene: TRBJ2-5; V gene: TRBV28; CDR3 DNA: TGTGCCAGCAGTCCTCTTTCTGGGACAGACCAAGAGACCCAGTACTTC; CDR3 protein: CASSPLSGTDQETQYF
D gene: TRBD1; clone size: -; J gene: TRBJ2-7; V gene: TRBV2; CDR3 DNA: TGTGCCAGCAGTGGGACAGGGGGCGAGCAGTACTTC; CDR3 protein: CASSGTGGEQYF
D gene: TRBD2; clone size: -; J gene: TRBJ2-1; V gene: TRBV7-3; CDR3 DNA: TGTGCCAGCAGCTTAACCGGGACTAGCGGAAATGAGCAGTTCTTC; CDR3 protein: CASSLTGTSGNEQFF
D gene: TRBD2; clone size: -; J gene: TRBJ2-1; V gene: TRBV2; CDR3 DNA: TGTGCCAGCAGCCATTCCTGGTTAGGGACTAGCGCCTACAATGAGCAGTTCTTC; CDR3 protein: CASSHSWLGTSAYNEQFF
D gene: TRBD1; clone size: -; J gene: TRBJ2-3; V gene: TRBV7-2; CDR3 DNA: TGTGCCAGCAGCTCACCCGACAGGGGTACAGATACGCAGTATTTT; CDR3 protein: CASSSPDRGTDTQYF
D gene: -; clone size: -; J gene: TRBJ2-1; V gene: TRBV27; CDR3 DNA: TGTGCCAGCAGGGGTAGCGTCTCCTACAATGAGCAGTTCTTC; CDR3 protein: CASRGSVSYNEQFF
D gene: TRBD2; clone size: -; J gene: TRBJ2-2; V gene: TRBV11-2; CDR3 DNA: TGTGCCAGCAGCTTCCAGCGGGACTCCGAGGAGCTGTTTTTT; CDR3 protein: CASSFQRDSEELFF
D gene: -; clone size: -; J gene: TRBJ1-5; V gene: TRBV7-9; CDR3 DNA: TGTGCCAGCAGCTTAGCTACAGGCTATAGCAATCAGCCCCAGCATTTT; CDR3 protein: CASSLATGYSNQPQHF
D gene: -; clone size: -; J gene: TRBJ1-3; V gene: TRBV5-1; CDR3 DNA: TGCGCCAGCAGCTTGGGCCGGGGCTCTGGAAACACCATATATTTT; CDR3 protein: CASSLGRGSGNTIYF
D gene: TRBD1; clone size: -; J gene: TRBJ1-1; V gene: TRBV10-3; CDR3 DNA: TGTGCCATCGGAGGGCCCAGACAGGGGCCCGTGAACACTGAAGCTTTCTTT; CDR3 protein: CAIGGPRQGPVNTEAFF
D gene: TRBD1; clone size: -; J gene: TRBJ1-3; V gene: TRBV10-3; CDR3 DNA: TGTGCCATCAGGGATCCGTTTACAGGGGTGAAAGGAAACACCATATATTTT; CDR3 protein: CAIRDPFTGVKGNTIYF
D gene: -; clone size: -; J gene: TRBJ1-3; V gene: TRBV6-5; CDR3 DNA: TGTGCCAGCACCCCAGGCGTTGGAAACACCATATATTTT; CDR3 protein: CASTPGVGNTIYF
D gene: -; clone size: few; J gene: TRBJ1-1; V gene: TRBV11-1; CDR3 DNA: TGTGCCAGCAGCTTAGCGGTTGGGAGAGAAGCTTTCTTT; CDR3 protein: CASSLAVGREAFF
D gene: TRBD1; clone size: -; J gene: TRBJ2-2; V gene: TRBV27; CDR3 DNA: TGTGCCAGCAGTCCTTGGGACAGCTCCGGGGAGCTGTTTTTT; CDR3 protein: CASSPWDSSGELFF
D gene: -; clone size: -; J gene: TRBJ1-2; V gene: TRBV30; CDR3 DNA: TGTGCCTGGAGTCCCACCCGAGGGCTATATGGCTACACCTTC; CDR3 protein: CAWSPTRGLYGYTF
D gene: TRBD2; clone size: -; J gene: TRBJ2-2; V gene: TRBV28; CDR3 DNA: TGTGCCAGCAGTTTTCTTCTAGCGGGATCCGGGGAGCTGTTTTTT; CDR3 protein: CASSFLLAGSGELFF
D gene: -; clone size: -; J gene: TRBJ1-4; V gene: TRBV4-2; CDR3 DNA: TGTGCCAGCATACCATCGCGGTCTGCTAATGAAAAACTGTTTTTT; CDR3 protein: CASIPSRSANEKLFF
D gene: -; clone size: -; J gene: TRBJ1-1; V gene: TRBV27; CDR3 DNA: TGTGCCAGCAGTGTAGTACAGGGGAACACTGAAGCTTTCTTT; CDR3 protein: CASSVVQGNTEAFF
D gene: -; clone size: few; J gene: TRBJ2-2; V gene: TRBV19; CDR3 DNA: TGTGCCAGTAGTATACGGGGGACCGGGGAGCTGTTTTTT; CDR3 protein: CASSIRGTGELFF
D gene: -; clone size: few; J gene: TRBJ1-2; V gene: TRBV5-6; CDR3 DNA: TGTGCCAGCAGCACCGACAGGACCTATGGCTACACCTTC; CDR3 protein: CASSTDRTYGYTF
D gene: -; clone size: few; J gene: TRBJ2-1; V gene: TRBV7-9; CDR3 DNA: TGTGCCAGCAGCTTAGGGACTATTTACAATGAGCAGTTCTTC; CDR3 protein: CASSLGTIYNEQFF
D gene: TRBD1; clone size: once; J gene: TRBJ2-7; V gene: TRBV7-2; CDR3 DNA: TGTGCCAGCACCCTAGACAGGGGGACCTACGAGCAGTACTTC; CDR3 protein: CASTLDRGTYEQYF
D gene: -; clone size: -; J gene: TRBJ2-7; V gene: TRBV5-1; CDR3 DNA: TGCGCCAGCAGCTCTGACAGCCCCCGGACCTACGAGCAGTACTTC; CDR3 protein: CASSSDSPRTYEQYF
D gene: TRBD1; clone size: -; J gene: TRBJ1-3; V gene: TRBV28; CDR3 DNA: TGTGCCAGCAGCTCTCCGAAAGGGGGCCCCGGAAACACCATATATTTT; CDR3 protein: CASSSPKGGPGNTIYF
D gene: -; clone size: -; J gene: TRBJ2-4; V gene: TRBV13; CDR3 DNA: TGTGCCAGCAGCATCAGGGGCCTTACCAAAAACATTCAGTACTTC; CDR3 protein: CASSIRGLTKNIQYF
D gene: -; clone size: once; J gene: TRBJ2-7; V gene: TRBV3-1/TRBV3-2; CDR3 DNA: TGTGCCAGCAGCCAAGGGGCTAGCGCATCCTACGAGCAGTACTTC; CDR3 protein: CASSQGASASYEQYF
D gene: -; clone size: few; J gene: TRBJ1-1; V gene: TRBV2; CDR3 DNA: TGTGCCAGCAGTGGACAGATAAGCATGAACACTGAAGCTTTCTTT; CDR3 protein: CASSGQISMNTEAFF
D gene: -; clone size: -; J gene: TRBJ1-2; V gene: TRBV2; CDR3 DNA: TGTGCCATCACAATGGGGCAGGGGCCGGAATATGGCTACACCTTC; CDR3 protein: CAITMGQGPEYGYTF
D gene: TRBD1; clone size: -; J gene: TRBJ2-7; V gene: TRBV19; CDR3 DNA: TGTGCCAGTAGTATAACAGGGACAGTCGAGCAGTACTTC; CDR3 protein: CASSITGTVEQYF